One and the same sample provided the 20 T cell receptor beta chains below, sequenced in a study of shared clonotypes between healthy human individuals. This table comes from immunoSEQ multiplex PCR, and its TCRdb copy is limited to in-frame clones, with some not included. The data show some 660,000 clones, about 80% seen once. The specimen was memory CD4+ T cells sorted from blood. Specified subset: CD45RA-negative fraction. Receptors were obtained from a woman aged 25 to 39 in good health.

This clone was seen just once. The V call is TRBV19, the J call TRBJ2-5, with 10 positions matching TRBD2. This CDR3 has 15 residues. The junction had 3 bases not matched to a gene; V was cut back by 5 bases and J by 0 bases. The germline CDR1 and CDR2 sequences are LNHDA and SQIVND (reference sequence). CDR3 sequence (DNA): TGTGCCAGTAGTCCCGGACTAGCGGACCAAGAGACCCAGTACTTC. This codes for CASSPGLADQETQYF.

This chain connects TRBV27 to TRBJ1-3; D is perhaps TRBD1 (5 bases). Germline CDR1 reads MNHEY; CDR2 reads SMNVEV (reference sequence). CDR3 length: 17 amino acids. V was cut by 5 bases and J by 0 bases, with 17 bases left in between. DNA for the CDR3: TGTGCCAGCAGTAGCTTGGGGGGACGGCTCTCTGGAAACACCATATATTTT. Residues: CASSSLGGRLSGNTIYF.

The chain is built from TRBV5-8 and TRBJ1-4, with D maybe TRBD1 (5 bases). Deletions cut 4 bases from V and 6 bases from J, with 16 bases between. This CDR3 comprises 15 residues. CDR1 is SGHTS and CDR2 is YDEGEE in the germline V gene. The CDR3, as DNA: TGTGCCAGCAGCCGGGACGGACGACTCCATGAAAAACTGTTTTTT. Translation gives CASSRDGRLHEKLFF.

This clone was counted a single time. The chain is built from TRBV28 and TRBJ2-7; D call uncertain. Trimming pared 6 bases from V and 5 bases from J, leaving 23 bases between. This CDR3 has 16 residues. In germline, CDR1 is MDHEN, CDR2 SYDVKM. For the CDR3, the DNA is TGTGCCAGCAGCCGCCCCATATCCTCGATAGATAACGAGCAGTACTTC. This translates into CASSRPISSIDNEQYF. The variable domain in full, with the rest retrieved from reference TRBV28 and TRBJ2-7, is DVKVTQSSRYLVKRTGEKVFLECVQDMDHENMFWYRQDPGLGLRLIYFSYDVKMKEKGDIPEGYSVSREKKERFSLILESASTNQTSMYLCASSRPISSIDNEQYFGPGTRLTVT.

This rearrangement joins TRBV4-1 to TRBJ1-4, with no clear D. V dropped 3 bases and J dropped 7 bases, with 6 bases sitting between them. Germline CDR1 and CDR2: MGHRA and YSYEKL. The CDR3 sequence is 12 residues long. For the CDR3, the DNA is TGCGCCAGCAGCCATCCGGCTGAAAAACTGTTTTTT. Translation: CASSHPAEKLFF.

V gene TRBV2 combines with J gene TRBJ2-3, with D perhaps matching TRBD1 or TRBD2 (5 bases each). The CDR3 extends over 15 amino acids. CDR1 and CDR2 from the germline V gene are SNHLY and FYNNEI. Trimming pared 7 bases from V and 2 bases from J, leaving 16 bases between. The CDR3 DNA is TGTGCCAGCACCAAAGCCGGGACCACCACAGATACGCAGTATTTT. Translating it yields CASTKAGTTTDTQYF.

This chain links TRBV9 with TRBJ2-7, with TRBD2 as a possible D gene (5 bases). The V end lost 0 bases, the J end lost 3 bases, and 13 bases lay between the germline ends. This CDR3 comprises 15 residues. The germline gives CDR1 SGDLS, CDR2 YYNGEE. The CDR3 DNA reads TGTGCCAGCAGCGTAGCGAATAGCGTGGTCTACGAGCAGTACTTC. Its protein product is CASSVANSVVYEQYF.

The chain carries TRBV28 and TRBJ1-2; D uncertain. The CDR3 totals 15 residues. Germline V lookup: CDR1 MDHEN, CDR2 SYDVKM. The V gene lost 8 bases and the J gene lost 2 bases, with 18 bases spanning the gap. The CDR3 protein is CASSTSVRANYGYTF. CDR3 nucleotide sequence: TGTGCCAGCTCAACATCGGTCCGGGCAAACTATGGCTACACCTTC.

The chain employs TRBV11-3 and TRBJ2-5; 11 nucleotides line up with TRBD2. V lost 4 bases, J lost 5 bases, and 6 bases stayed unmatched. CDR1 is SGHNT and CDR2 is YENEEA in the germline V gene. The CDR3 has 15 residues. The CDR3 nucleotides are TGTGCCAGCAGCTCCTTAGCGGGAGGGCCTGAGACCCAGTACTTC. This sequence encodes CASSSLAGGPETQYF.

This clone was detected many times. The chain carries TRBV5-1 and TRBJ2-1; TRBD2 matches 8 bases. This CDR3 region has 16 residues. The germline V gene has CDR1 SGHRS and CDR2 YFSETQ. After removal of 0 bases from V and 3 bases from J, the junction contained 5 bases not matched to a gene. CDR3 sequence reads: CASSLGSLAGYNEQFF. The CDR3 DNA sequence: TGCGCCAGCAGCTTGGGTAGCCTAGCGGGCTACAATGAGCAGTTCTTC.

The CDR3: CAISGAGETQYF. The DNA of the CDR3 is TGTGCCATCTCGGGGGCGGGGGAGACCCAGTACTTC. The genes are TRBV28 and TRBJ2-5; the D call may be TRBD1 or TRBD2 (6 bases each). There are 12 residues in the CDR3. Deletions cut 10 bases from V and 5 bases from J, with 14 bases between. Germline assignment: CDR1 MDHEN and CDR2 SYDVKM.

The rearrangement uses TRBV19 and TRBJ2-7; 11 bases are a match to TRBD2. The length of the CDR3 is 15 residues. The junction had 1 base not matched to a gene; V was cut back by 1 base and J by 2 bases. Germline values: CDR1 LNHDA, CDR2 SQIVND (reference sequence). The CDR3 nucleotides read TGTGCCAGTAGTATAGTAGCGGGAGGGCCCTACGAGCAGTACTTC. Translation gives CASSIVAGGPYEQYF.

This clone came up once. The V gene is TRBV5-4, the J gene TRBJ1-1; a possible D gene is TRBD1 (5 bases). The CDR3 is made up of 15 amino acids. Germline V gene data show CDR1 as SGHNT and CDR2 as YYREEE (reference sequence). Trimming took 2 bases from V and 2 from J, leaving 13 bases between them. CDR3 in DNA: TGTGCCAGCAGCTTTCCAACGGGGGGTAACACTGAAGCTTTCTTT. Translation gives CASSFPTGGNTEAFF.

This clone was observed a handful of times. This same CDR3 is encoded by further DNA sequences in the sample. The CDR3 DNA is TGTGCCAGCAGCTCTGGACAGGGCGGTACCGGGGAGCTGTTTTTT. It codes for CASSSGQGGTGELFF. The chain is built from TRBV2 and TRBJ2-2; 8 nucleotides match TRBD1. CDR1 is SNHLY, CDR2 FYNNEI, per germline. This CDR3 is built from 15 residues. Trimming took 6 bases from V and 5 from J; bases not matched to a gene: 8.

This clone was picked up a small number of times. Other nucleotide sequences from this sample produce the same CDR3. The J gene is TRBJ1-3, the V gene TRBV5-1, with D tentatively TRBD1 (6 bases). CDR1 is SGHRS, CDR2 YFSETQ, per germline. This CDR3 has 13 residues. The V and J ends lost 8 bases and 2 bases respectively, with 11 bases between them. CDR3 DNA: TGCGCCAGTGGTACAGGGACTGGAAACACCATATATTTT. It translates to CASGTGTGNTIYF.

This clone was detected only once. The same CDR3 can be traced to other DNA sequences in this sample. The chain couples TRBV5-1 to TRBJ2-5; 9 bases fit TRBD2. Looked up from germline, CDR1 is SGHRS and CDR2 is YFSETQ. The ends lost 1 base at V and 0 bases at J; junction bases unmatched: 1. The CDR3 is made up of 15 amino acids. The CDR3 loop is CASSLTSGHQETQYF. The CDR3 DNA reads TGCGCCAGCAGCTTGACTAGCGGGCACCAAGAGACCCAGTACTTC.

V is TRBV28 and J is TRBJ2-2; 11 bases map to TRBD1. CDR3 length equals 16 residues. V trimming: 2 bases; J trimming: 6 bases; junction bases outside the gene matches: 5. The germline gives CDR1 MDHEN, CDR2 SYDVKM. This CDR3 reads CASSLPGTGGAGELFF. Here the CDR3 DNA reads TGTGCCAGCAGTTTACCGGGGACAGGGGGTGCCGGGGAGCTGTTTTTT.

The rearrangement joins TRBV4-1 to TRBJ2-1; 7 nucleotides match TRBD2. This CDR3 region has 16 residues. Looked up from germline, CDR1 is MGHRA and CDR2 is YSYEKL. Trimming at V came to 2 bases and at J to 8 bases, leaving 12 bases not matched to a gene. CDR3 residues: CASSQIKSSGIYEQFF. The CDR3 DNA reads TGCGCCAGCAGCCAAATAAAGTCTAGCGGCATATATGAGCAGTTCTTC.

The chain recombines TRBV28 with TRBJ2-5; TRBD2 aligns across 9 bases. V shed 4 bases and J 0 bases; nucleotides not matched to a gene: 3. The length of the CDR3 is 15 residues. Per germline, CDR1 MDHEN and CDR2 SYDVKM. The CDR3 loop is CASSYAGGDQETQYF. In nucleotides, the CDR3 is TGTGCCAGCAGTTATGCGGGAGGGGACCAAGAGACCCAGTACTTC. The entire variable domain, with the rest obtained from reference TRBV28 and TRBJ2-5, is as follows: DVKVTQSSRYLVKRTGEKVFLECVQDMDHENMFWYRQDPGLGLRLIYFSYDVKMKEKGDIPEGYSVSREKKERFSLILESASTNQTSMYLCASSYAGGDQETQYFGPGTRLLVL.

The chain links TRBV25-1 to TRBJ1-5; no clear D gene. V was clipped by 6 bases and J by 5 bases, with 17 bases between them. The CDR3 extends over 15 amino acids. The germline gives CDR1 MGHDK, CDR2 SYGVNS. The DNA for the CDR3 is TGTGCCAGCAGCCTCGCCCCCGGCGGGGATCAGCCCCAGCATTTT. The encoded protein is CASSLAPGGDQPQHF.